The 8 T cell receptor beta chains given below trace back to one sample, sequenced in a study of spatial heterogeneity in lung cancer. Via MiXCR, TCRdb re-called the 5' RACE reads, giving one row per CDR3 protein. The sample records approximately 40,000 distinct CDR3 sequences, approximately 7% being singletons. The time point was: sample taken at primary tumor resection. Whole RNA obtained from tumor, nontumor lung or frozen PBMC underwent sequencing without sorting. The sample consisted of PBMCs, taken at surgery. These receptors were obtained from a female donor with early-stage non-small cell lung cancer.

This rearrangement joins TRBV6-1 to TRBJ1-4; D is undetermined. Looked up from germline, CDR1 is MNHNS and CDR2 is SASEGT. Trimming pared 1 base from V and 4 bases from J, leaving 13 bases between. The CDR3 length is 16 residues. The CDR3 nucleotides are TGTGCCAGCAGTGAAGGGTCAGGAACCCATAATGAAAAACTGTTTTTT. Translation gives CASSEGSGTHNEKLFF.

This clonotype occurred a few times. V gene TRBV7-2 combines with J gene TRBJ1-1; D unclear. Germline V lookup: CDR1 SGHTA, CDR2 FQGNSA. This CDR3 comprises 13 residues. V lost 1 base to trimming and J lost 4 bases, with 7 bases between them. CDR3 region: CASSLVGITEAFF. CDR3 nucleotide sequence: TGTGCCAGCAGCTTAGTGGGGATCACTGAAGCTTTCTTT.

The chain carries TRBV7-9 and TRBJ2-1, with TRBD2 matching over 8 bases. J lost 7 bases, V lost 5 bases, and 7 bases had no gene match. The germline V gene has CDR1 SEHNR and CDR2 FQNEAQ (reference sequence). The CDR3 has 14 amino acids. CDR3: CASSTWTSLNEQFF. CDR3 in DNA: TGTGCCAGCAGCACTTGGACTAGCCTTAATGAGCAGTTCTTC. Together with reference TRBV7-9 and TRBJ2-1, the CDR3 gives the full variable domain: DTGVSQNPRHKITKRGQNVTFRCDPISEHNRLYWYRQTLGQGPEFLTYFQNEAQLEKSRLLSDRFSAERPKGSFSTLEIQRTEQGDSAMYLCASSTWTSLNEQFFGPGTRLTVL.

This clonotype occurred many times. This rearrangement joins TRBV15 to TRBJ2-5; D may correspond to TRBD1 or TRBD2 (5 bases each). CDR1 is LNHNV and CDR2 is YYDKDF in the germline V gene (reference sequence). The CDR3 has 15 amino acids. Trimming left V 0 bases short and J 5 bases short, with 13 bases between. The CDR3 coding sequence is TGTGCCACCAGCAGAGACAGGGACGTTGGTGAGACCCAGTACTTC. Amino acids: CATSRDRDVGETQYF.

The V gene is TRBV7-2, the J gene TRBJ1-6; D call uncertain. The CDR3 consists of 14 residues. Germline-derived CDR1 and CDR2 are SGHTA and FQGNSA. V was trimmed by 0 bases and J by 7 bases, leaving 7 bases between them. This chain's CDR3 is CASSLARTNSPLHF. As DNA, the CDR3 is TGTGCCAGCAGCTTAGCCCGGACGAATTCACCCCTCCACTTT.

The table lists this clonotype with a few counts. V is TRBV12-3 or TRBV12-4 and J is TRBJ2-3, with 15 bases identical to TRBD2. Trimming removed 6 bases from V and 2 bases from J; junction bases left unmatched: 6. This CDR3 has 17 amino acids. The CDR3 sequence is CASSSGLAGGFTDTQYF. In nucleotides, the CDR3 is TGTGCCAGCAGCTCGGGACTAGCGGGGGGATTCACAGATACGCAGTATTTT.

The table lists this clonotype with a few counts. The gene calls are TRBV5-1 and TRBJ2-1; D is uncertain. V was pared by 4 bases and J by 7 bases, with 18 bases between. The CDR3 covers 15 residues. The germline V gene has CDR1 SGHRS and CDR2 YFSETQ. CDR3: CASSPTATRGNEQFF. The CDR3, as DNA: TGCGCCAGCAGCCCCACAGCTACCCGTGGTAATGAGCAGTTCTTC.

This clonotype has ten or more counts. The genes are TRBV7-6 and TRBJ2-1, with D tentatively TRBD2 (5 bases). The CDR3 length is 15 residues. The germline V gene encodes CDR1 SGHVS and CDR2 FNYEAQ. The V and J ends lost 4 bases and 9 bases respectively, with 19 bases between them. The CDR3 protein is CASSSQPGKGAEQFF. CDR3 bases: TGTGCCAGCAGCTCGCAGCCCGGGAAGGGTGCTGAGCAGTTCTTC.